This T cell receptor beta chain emerged from a study of blood T cell repertoires in COVID-19. Study background: The samples span acute and convalescent COVID-19 from the United States, Italy and Spain.

The germline V gene has CDR1 SEHNR and CDR2 FQNEAQ (reference sequence). The CDR3 has 17 amino acids. V lost 2 bases, J lost 8 bases, and 13 bases stayed unmatched. Authors' analysis steps: Cell counts per sample came from amplifying reference gene primers. Only in-frame clones appear in the TCRdb table, and some are missing; sequencing was by immunoSEQ multiplex PCR. V and J calls and clone size come straight from that table; D and trimming were deduced from the DNA. In the table there are roughly 70,000 clones, more than 60% of which are singletons. The origin of this receptor is a man aged 60 to 75 with acute or convalescent COVID-19. This chain joins TRBV7-9 and TRBJ1-4; 8 bases map to TRBD1. The sequenced material came from peripheral blood. For the CDR3, the DNA is TGTGCCAGCAGCTTACCAACCAGGGGGCAGGTTCGAGAAAAACTGTTTTTT. Translating gives CASSLPTRGQVREKLFF.